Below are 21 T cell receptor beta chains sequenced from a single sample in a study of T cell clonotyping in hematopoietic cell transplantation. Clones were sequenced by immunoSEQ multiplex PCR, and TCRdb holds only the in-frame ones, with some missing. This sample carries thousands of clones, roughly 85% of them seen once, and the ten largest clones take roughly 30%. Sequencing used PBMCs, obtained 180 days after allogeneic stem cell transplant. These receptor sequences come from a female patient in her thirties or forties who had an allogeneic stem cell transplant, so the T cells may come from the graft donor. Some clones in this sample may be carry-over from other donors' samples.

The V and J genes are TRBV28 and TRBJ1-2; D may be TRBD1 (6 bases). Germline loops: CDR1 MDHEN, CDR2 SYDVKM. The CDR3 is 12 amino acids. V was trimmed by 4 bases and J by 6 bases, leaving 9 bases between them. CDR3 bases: TGTGCCAGCAGTTCTCGACAGGATGGCTACACCTTC. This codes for CASSSRQDGYTF.

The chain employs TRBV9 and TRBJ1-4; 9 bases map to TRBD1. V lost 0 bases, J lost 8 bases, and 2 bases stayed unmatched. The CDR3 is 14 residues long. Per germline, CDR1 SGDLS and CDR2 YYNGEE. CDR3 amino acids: CASSVEGQGEKLFF. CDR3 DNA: TGTGCCAGCAGCGTAGAAGGACAGGGGGAAAAACTGTTTTTT.

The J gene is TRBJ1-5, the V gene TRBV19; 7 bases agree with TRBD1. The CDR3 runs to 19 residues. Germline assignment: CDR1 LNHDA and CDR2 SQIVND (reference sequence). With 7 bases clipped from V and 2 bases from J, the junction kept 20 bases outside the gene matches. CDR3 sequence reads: CASTPEGQWGSYRNQPQHF. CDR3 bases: TGTGCCAGTACCCCCGAGGGACAGTGGGGGTCATATCGCAATCAGCCCCAGCATTTT.

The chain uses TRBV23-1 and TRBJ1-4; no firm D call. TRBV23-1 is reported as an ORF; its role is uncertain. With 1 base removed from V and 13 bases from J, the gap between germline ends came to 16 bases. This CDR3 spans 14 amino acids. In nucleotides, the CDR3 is TGCGCCAGCAGTCAATTAAGAGGGTTTTTGAGACTGTTTTTT. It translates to CASSQLRGFLRLFF.

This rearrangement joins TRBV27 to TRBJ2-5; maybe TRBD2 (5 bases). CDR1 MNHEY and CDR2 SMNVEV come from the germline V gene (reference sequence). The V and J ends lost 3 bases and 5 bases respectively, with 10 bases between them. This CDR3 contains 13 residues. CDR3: CASSFGVRETQYF. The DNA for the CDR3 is TGTGCCAGCAGTTTCGGGGTTCGGGAGACCCAGTACTTC.

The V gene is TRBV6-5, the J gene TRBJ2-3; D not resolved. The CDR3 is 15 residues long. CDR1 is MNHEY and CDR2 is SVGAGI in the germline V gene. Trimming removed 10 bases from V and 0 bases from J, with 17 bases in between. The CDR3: CATTTGFGSTDTQYF. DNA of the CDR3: TGTGCCACCACTACCGGGTTTGGGAGCACAGATACGCAGTATTTT.

The CDR3, as DNA: TGTGCCATCAGTACTAACGGGAGGGTATCGTACAATGAGCAGTTCTTC. Translating it yields CAISTNGRVSYNEQFF. This chain connects TRBV10-3 to TRBJ2-1; 8 nucleotides line up with TRBD2. Germline V gene lookup returns CDR1 ENHRY and CDR2 SYGVKD. Losses at the gene ends were 5 bases for V and 4 bases for J; bases not matched to a gene: 10. CDR3 length: 16 amino acids.

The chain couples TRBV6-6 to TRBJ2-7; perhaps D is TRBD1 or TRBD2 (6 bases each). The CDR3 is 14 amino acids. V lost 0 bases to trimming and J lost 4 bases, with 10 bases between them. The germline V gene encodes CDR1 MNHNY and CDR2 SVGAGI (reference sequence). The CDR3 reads CASSYSRGPYEQYF. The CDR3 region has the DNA TGTGCCAGCAGTTACTCACGGGGGCCGTACGAGCAGTACTTC.

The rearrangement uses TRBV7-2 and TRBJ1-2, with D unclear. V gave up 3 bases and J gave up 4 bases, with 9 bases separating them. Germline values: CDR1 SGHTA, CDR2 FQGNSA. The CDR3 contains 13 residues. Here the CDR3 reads CASSFGQLYGYTF. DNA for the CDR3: TGTGCCAGCAGCTTCGGTCAGCTCTATGGCTACACCTTC.

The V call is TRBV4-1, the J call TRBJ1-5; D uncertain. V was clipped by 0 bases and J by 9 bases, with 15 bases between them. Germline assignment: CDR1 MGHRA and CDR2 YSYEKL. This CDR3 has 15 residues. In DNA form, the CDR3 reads TGCGCCAGCAGCCAAGATCGCGGAGGAGGTCGGCCCCAGCATTTT. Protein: CASSQDRGGGRPQHF.

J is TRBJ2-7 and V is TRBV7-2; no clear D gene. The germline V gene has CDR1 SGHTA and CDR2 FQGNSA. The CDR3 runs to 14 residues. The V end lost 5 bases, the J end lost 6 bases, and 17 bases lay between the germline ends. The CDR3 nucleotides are TGTGCCAGCAGCCCTACCGGGCCCACCGGCGAGCAGTACTTC. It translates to CASSPTGPTGEQYF.

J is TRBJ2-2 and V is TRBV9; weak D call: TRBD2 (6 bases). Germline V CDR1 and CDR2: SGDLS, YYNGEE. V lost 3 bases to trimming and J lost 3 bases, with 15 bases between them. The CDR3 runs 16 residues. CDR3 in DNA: TGTGCCAGCAGCGCTCCCGGGACGGGGGACACCGGGGAGCTGTTTTTT. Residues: CASSAPGTGDTGELFF.

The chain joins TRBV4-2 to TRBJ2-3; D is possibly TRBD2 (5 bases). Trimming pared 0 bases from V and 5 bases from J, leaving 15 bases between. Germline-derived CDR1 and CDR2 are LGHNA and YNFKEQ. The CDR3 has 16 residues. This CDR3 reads CASSQELGASLDTQYF. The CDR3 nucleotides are TGTGCCAGCAGCCAAGAGTTGGGAGCGAGTCTAGATACGCAGTATTTT.

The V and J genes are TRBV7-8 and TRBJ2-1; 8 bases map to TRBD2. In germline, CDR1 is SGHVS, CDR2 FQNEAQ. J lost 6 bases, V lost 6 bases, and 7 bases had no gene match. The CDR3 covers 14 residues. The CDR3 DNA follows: TGTGCCAGCAGGGGGAAAGCGGGGGTCAATGAGCAGTTCTTC. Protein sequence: CASRGKAGVNEQFF.

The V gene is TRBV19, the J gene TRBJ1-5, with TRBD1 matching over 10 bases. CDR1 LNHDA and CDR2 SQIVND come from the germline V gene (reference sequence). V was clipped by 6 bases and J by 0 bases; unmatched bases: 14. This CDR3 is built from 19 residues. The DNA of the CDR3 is TGTGCCAGTAGCAAAGTAACAGGACAGGGGGTTTCTAGCAATCAGCCCCAGCATTTT. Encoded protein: CASSKVTGQGVSSNQPQHF.

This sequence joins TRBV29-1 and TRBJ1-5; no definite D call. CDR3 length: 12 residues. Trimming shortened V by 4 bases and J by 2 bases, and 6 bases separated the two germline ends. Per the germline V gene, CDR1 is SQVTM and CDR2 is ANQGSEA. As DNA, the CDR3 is TGCAGCGTTGGGTCGGGCAATCAGCCCCAGCATTTT. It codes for CSVGSGNQPQHF.

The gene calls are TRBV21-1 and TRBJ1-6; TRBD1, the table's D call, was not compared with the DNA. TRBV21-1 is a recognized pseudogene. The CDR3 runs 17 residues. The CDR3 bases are TGTGCCAGCAGCAAAGCTGATGACAGGGCGCCTAATTCACCCCTCCACTTT. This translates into CASSKADDRAPNSPLHF.

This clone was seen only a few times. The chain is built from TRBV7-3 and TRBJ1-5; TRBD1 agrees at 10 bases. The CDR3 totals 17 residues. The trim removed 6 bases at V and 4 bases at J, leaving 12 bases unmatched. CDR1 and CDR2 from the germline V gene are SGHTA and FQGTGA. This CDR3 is CASREAGTGAENQPQHF. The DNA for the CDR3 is TGTGCCAGCAGAGAGGCCGGGACAGGGGCGGAAAATCAGCCCCAGCATTTT.

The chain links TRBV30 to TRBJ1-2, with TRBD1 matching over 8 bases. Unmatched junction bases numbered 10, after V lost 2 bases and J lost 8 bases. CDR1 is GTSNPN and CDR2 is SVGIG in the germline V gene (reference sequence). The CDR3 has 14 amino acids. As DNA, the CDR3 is TGTGCCTGGAGTTATTCGGACAGGGTGAGGGGCTACACCTTC. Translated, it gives CAWSYSDRVRGYTF.

As DNA, the CDR3 is TGTGCCAGCAGCCAACAGGGTACGGGTGGAAACACCATATATTTT. It translates to CASSQQGTGGNTIYF. The chain is built from TRBV6-1 and TRBJ1-3; D is possibly TRBD1 (6 bases). The CDR3 consists of 15 residues. Trimming removed 6 bases from V and 3 bases from J, with 15 bases in between. CDR1 MNHNS and CDR2 SASEGT come from the germline V gene.

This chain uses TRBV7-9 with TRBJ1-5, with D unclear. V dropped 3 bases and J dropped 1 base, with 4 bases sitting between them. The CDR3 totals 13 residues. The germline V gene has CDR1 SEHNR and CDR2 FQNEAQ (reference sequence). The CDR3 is CASSLNSNQPQHF. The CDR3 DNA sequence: TGTGCCAGCAGCTTGAACAGCAATCAGCCCCAGCATTTT.